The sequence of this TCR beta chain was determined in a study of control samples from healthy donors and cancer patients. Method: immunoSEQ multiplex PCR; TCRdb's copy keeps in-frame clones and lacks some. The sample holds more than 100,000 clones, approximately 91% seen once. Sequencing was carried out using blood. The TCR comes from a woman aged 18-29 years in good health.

The CDR3 is CASSFGSGDGYTF. CDR3 coding DNA: TGTGCCAGCAGTTTCGGGTCAGGGGACGGCTACACCTTC. The V call is TRBV12-3 or TRBV12-4, the J call TRBJ1-2, with TRBD1 as a possible D gene (6 bases). Trimming removed 3 bases at V and 8 bases at J, with 13 bases between. The CDR3 is 13 amino acids.